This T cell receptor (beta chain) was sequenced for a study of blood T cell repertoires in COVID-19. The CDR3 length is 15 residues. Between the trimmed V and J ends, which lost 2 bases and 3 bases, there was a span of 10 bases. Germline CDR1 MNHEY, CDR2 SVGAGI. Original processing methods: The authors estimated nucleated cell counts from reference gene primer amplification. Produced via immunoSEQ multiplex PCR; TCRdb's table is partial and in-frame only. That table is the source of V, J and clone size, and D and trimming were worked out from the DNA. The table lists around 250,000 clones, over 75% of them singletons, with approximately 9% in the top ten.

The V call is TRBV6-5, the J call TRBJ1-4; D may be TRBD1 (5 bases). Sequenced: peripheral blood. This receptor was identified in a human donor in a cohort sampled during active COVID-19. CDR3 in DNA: TGTGCCAGCAGTTACACGACAGTTCCTAATGAAAAACTGTTTTTT. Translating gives CASSYTTVPNEKLFF.